Listed below are T cell receptor beta chains from one sample, sequenced in a study of T-cell reconstitution after alpha-beta-depleted transplantation in children. A single record per CDR3 protein comes from TCRdb applying MiXCR to the PCR reads. The sample has some 450,000 distinct CDR3 sequences; around two fifths are singletons. The sequencing here drew on PBMCs, taken before TCRalphabeta/CD19-depleted stem cell transplant. All receptors come from a girl aged 2 to 9 with aplastic anemia, due to receive a stem cell transplant. CDR3s include the opening cysteine and the closing phenylalanine or tryptophan. Fields, in order: D gene, J gene, V gene, clone size, CDR3 protein, CDR3 DNA. The D gene is left open where the match is weak. Size is omitted from some rows. Given values are once, few, many or a class for expanded clones.

d_gene: NA
j_gene: TRBJ2-7
v_gene: TRBV28
abundance: NA
CDR3aa: CASSLAPGITSGYSYEQYF
CDR3nt: TGTGCCAGCAGTTTAGCCCCAGGTATTACGAGCGGGTACTCCTACGAGCAGTACTTC

d_gene: NA
j_gene: TRBJ2-3
v_gene: TRBV6-5
abundance: NA
CDR3aa: CASSYSTGEVRSTDTQYF
CDR3nt: TGTGCCAGCAGTTATTCGACGGGAGAGGTTCGTTCCACAGATACGCAGTATTTT

d_gene: NA
j_gene: TRBJ2-7
v_gene: TRBV5-5
abundance: NA
CDR3aa: CASSFKQGSYEQYF
CDR3nt: TGTGCCAGCAGCTTTAAACAGGGATCCTACGAGCAGTACTTC

d_gene: TRBD2
j_gene: TRBJ2-1
v_gene: TRBV12-3/TRBV12-4
abundance: NA
CDR3aa: CASSQSGISYNEQFF
CDR3nt: TGTGCCAGCAGTCAGAGCGGGATCTCCTACAATGAGCAGTTCTTC

d_gene: NA
j_gene: TRBJ2-3
v_gene: TRBV4-1
abundance: NA
CDR3aa: CASRLNIGASTDTKYF
CDR3nt: TGCGCCAGCAGACTAAACATAGGGGCGAGCACAGATACGAAGTATTTT

d_gene: NA
j_gene: TRBJ2-7
v_gene: TRBV29-1
abundance: few
CDR3aa: CSVGGSAYEQYF
CDR3nt: TGCAGCGTTGGAGGGAGTGCCTACGAGCAGTACTTC

d_gene: TRBD1
j_gene: TRBJ2-5
v_gene: TRBV5-6
abundance: few
CDR3aa: CASSFSEDRGPRETQYF
CDR3nt: TGTGCCAGCAGCTTCTCCGAGGACAGGGGGCCCAGGGAGACCCAGTACTTC

d_gene: NA
j_gene: TRBJ1-5
v_gene: TRBV6-5
abundance: few
CDR3aa: CASSSRIGGNQPQHF
CDR3nt: TGTGCCAGCAGTTCCCGCATAGGAGGCAATCAGCCCCAGCATTTT

d_gene: NA
j_gene: TRBJ1-1
v_gene: TRBV18
abundance: once
CDR3aa: CASSKQSQNTEAFF
CDR3nt: TGTGCCAGCTCAAAACAGTCTCAGAACACTGAAGCTTTCTTT

d_gene: TRBD2
j_gene: TRBJ2-3
v_gene: TRBV7-9
abundance: NA
CDR3aa: CASSFRGRSTDTQYF
CDR3nt: TGTGCCAGCAGCTTCCGCGGGAGGTCCACAGATACGCAGTATTTT

d_gene: NA
j_gene: TRBJ2-7
v_gene: TRBV12-3/TRBV12-4
abundance: many
CDR3aa: CASSLDTVSSYEQYF
CDR3nt: TGTGCCAGCAGTTTAGATACAGTTTCTTCCTACGAGCAGTACTTC

d_gene: TRBD2
j_gene: TRBJ2-1
v_gene: TRBV7-3
abundance: few
CDR3aa: CASSLVSASGRNEQFF
CDR3nt: TGTGCCAGCAGCTTAGTATCGGCTAGCGGGAGGAATGAGCAGTTCTTC

d_gene: TRBD1
j_gene: TRBJ1-1
v_gene: TRBV11-2
abundance: NA
CDR3aa: CASSQFTGGTEAFF
CDR3nt: TGTGCCAGCAGCCAGTTTACAGGGGGCACTGAAGCTTTCTTT

d_gene: NA
j_gene: TRBJ2-3
v_gene: TRBV6-1
abundance: NA
CDR3aa: CASSVGGGPTDTQYF
CDR3nt: TGTGCCAGCAGTGTTGGGGGGGGCCCCACAGATACGCAGTATTTT

d_gene: NA
j_gene: TRBJ2-7
v_gene: TRBV27
abundance: NA
CDR3aa: CASRGTSGRSMYEQYF
CDR3nt: TGTGCCAGCAGAGGGACGAGCGGAAGGTCGATGTACGAGCAGTACTTC

d_gene: TRBD1
j_gene: TRBJ2-3
v_gene: TRBV11-2
abundance: few
CDR3aa: CASSPRGDRWTDTQYF
CDR3nt: TGTGCCAGCAGCCCCAGGGGGGACAGGTGGACAGATACGCAGTATTTT

d_gene: NA
j_gene: TRBJ2-7
v_gene: TRBV12-3/TRBV12-4
abundance: NA
CDR3aa: CASSFRAYEQYF
CDR3nt: TGTGCCAGCAGTTTCCGGGCCTACGAGCAGTACTTC

d_gene: TRBD1
j_gene: TRBJ1-5
v_gene: TRBV7-2
abundance: NA
CDR3aa: CASSLAARGNQPQHF
CDR3nt: TGTGCCAGCAGCTTAGCCGCCAGGGGGAATCAGCCCCAGCATTTT

d_gene: NA
j_gene: TRBJ2-2
v_gene: TRBV24-1
abundance: many
CDR3aa: CATPGGLSNTGELFF
CDR3nt: TGTGCCACCCCCGGGGGACTCTCGAACACCGGGGAGCTGTTTTTT

d_gene: NA
j_gene: TRBJ2-1
v_gene: TRBV10-3
abundance: NA
CDR3aa: CAISELGPGSYNEQFF
CDR3nt: TGTGCCATCAGTGAGTTAGGACCAGGCTCCTACAATGAGCAGTTCTTC

d_gene: TRBD1
j_gene: TRBJ2-2
v_gene: TRBV3-1
abundance: NA
CDR3aa: CACCQFPGTGNTGELFF
CDR3nt: TGTGCCTGCTGCCAATTTCCCGGGACAGGGAACACCGGGGAGCTGTTTTTT

d_gene: TRBD2
j_gene: TRBJ2-1
v_gene: TRBV7-8
abundance: NA
CDR3aa: CASRRKLYLAGDHNEQFF
CDR3nt: TGTGCCAGCAGGAGGAAACTGTATCTAGCGGGAGACCACAATGAGCAGTTCTTC

d_gene: NA
j_gene: TRBJ2-5
v_gene: TRBV4-2
abundance: few
CDR3aa: CASSQERLGETQYF
CDR3nt: TGTGCCAGCAGCCAAGAACGGTTAGGGGAGACCCAGTACTTC

d_gene: TRBD2
j_gene: TRBJ2-1
v_gene: TRBV7-8
abundance: once
CDR3aa: CASSRMTSGKYNEQFF
CDR3nt: TGTGCCAGCAGCAGGATGACTAGCGGGAAATACAATGAGCAGTTCTTC

d_gene: NA
j_gene: TRBJ2-4
v_gene: TRBV5-6
abundance: many
CDR3aa: CASSLDKKNIQYF
CDR3nt: TGTGCCAGCAGCTTGGACAAGAAAAACATTCAGTACTTC

d_gene: NA
j_gene: TRBJ2-1
v_gene: TRBV29-1
abundance: NA
CDR3aa: CSVDKSSYNEQFF
CDR3nt: TGCAGCGTGGACAAAAGCTCCTACAATGAGCAGTTCTTC

d_gene: NA
j_gene: TRBJ2-3
v_gene: TRBV28
abundance: NA
CDR3aa: CASSFPPDSPLGDTQYF
CDR3nt: TGTGCCAGCAGTTTCCCTCCTGACAGCCCCCTGGGAGATACGCAGTATTTT

d_gene: NA
j_gene: TRBJ2-2
v_gene: TRBV12-3/TRBV12-4
abundance: NA
CDR3aa: CASRGGDQLGTGELFF
CDR3nt: TGTGCCAGCAGGGGGGGTGATCAGCTTGGGACCGGGGAGCTGTTTTTT

d_gene: TRBD2
j_gene: TRBJ2-2
v_gene: TRBV20-1
abundance: NA
CDR3aa: CSAREREAPNTGELFF
CDR3nt: TGCAGTGCTAGAGAGCGGGAGGCACCGAACACCGGGGAGCTGTTTTTT

d_gene: TRBD2
j_gene: TRBJ2-2
v_gene: TRBV5-1
abundance: few
CDR3aa: CASSPLAGVRDTGELFF
CDR3nt: TGCGCCAGCAGTCCACTAGCGGGAGTGCGGGACACCGGGGAGCTGTTTTTT

d_gene: NA
j_gene: TRBJ2-7
v_gene: TRBV7-9
abundance: NA
CDR3aa: CASSLNLEQYF
CDR3nt: TGTGCCAGCAGCTTGAATTTAGAGCAGTACTTC

d_gene: NA
j_gene: TRBJ1-6
v_gene: TRBV5-1
abundance: once
CDR3aa: CASSLGQGWSSPLHF
CDR3nt: TGCGCCAGCAGCTTGGGCCAGGGATGGAGTTCACCCCTCCACTTT

d_gene: TRBD1
j_gene: TRBJ2-5
v_gene: TRBV6-5
abundance: few
CDR3aa: CASSSITGGRETQYF
CDR3nt: TGTGCCAGCAGTTCAATTACAGGGGGCCGGGAGACCCAGTACTTC

d_gene: NA
j_gene: TRBJ1-2
v_gene: TRBV28
abundance: NA
CDR3aa: CASSFRYGRLVGYTF
CDR3nt: TGTGCCAGCAGTTTTCGATACGGCCGCCTCGTCGGCTACACCTTC

d_gene: TRBD2
j_gene: TRBJ2-1
v_gene: TRBV7-9
abundance: NA
CDR3aa: CASSPPTSGIDIDEQFF
CDR3nt: TGTGCCAGCAGCCCGCCGACTAGCGGGATTGATATCGATGAGCAGTTCTTC

d_gene: TRBD1
j_gene: TRBJ1-1
v_gene: TRBV5-6
abundance: NA
CDR3aa: CGTGQGGTEAFF
CDR3nt: TGTGGGACCGGACAGGGAGGCACTGAAGCTTTCTTT

d_gene: NA
j_gene: TRBJ2-1
v_gene: TRBV20-1
abundance: NA
CDR3aa: CSACDPIGYNEQFF
CDR3nt: TGCAGTGCTTGCGATCCAATTGGCTACAATGAGCAGTTCTTC

d_gene: TRBD2
j_gene: TRBJ2-4
v_gene: TRBV11-2
abundance: NA
CDR3aa: CASSLGREGRYIQYF
CDR3nt: TGTGCCAGCAGCTTAGGGCGGGAGGGCAGGTACATTCAGTACTTC

d_gene: TRBD1
j_gene: TRBJ1-2
v_gene: TRBV6-5
abundance: NA
CDR3aa: CASSYRQGYPRPSGYTF
CDR3nt: TGTGCCAGCAGTTACCGACAGGGATACCCACGCCCCAGCGGCTACACCTTC

d_gene: TRBD2
j_gene: TRBJ2-1
v_gene: TRBV20-1
abundance: NA
CDR3aa: CSARTPPAGGFVNEQFF
CDR3nt: TGCAGTGCTAGAACGCCTCCAGCGGGAGGGTTTGTCAATGAGCAGTTCTTC

d_gene: TRBD2
j_gene: TRBJ2-3
v_gene: TRBV7-8
abundance: NA
CDR3aa: CASSVEFAGGMQYF
CDR3nt: TGTGCCAGCAGCGTCGAGTTCGCGGGAGGGATGCAGTATTTT

d_gene: NA
j_gene: TRBJ2-7
v_gene: TRBV7-2
abundance: NA
CDR3aa: CASSLVGGIISYEQYF
CDR3nt: TGTGCCAGCAGCTTAGTGGGCGGAATCATCTCCTACGAGCAGTACTTC

d_gene: TRBD1
j_gene: TRBJ2-7
v_gene: TRBV29-1
abundance: NA
CDR3aa: CAGQGVDEQYF
CDR3nt: TGCGCCGGACAGGGGGTGGACGAGCAGTACTTC

d_gene: NA
j_gene: TRBJ2-7
v_gene: TRBV5-4
abundance: NA
CDR3aa: CASSLASGTYYEQYF
CDR3nt: TGTGCCAGCAGCTTGGCCTCGGGGACCTACTACGAGCAGTACTTC

d_gene: NA
j_gene: TRBJ1-4
v_gene: TRBV28
abundance: NA
CDR3aa: CASSWREKLFF
CDR3nt: TGTGCCAGCAGCTGGAGGGAGAAACTGTTTTTT

d_gene: TRBD1
j_gene: TRBJ2-1
v_gene: TRBV11-3
abundance: NA
CDR3aa: CASSPGTGASYNEQFF
CDR3nt: TGTGCCAGCAGTCCCGGGACAGGGGCCTCCTACAATGAGCAGTTCTTC

d_gene: NA
j_gene: TRBJ2-7
v_gene: TRBV18
abundance: NA
CDR3aa: CASSLKTYEQYF
CDR3nt: TGTGCCAGCTCACTTAAAACCTACGAGCAGTACTTC

d_gene: NA
j_gene: TRBJ1-4
v_gene: TRBV7-9
abundance: NA
CDR3aa: CASSLTGPSGEKLFF
CDR3nt: TGTGCCAGCAGCTTAACCGGGCCTAGTGGCGAAAAACTGTTTTTT

d_gene: NA
j_gene: TRBJ1-4
v_gene: TRBV5-5
abundance: NA
CDR3aa: CASSFGGYRVEEKLFF
CDR3nt: TGTGCCAGCAGCTTCGGGGGTTACAGGGTGGAAGAAAAACTGTTTTTT